Presented here are 27 T cell receptor beta chains from one specimen sequenced in a study of T cells expressing NK-cell markers. From its re-call of the 5' RACE reads, TCRdb lists each CDR3 protein once, without DNA. Its clone listing holds some 340,000 distinct CDR3 sequences. Source material: blood T cells: a sorted CD56 or NKG2C T cell subset, CD4+ or CD8+ T cells, or bulk PBMC T cells (not recorded which). These receptor sequences come from a man aged 18 to 69 in good health.

This sequence joins TRBV9 and TRBJ2-5; the TRBD2 assignment by TCRdb is unverifiable without DNA. In germline, CDR1 is SGDLS, CDR2 YYNGEE. This CDR3 has 17 amino acids. Here the CDR3 reads CASSVGGSGGARETQYF.

This chain connects TRBV6-5 to TRBJ2-1. The CDR3 totals 16 residues. Germline CDR1 MNHEY, CDR2 SVGAGI. The CDR3 region is CTSSYSGGRFYNEQFF.

The CDR3 loop is CASSRTELSYEQYF. The J gene is TRBJ2-7, the V gene TRBV5-1; TCRdb lists TRBD1, though no DNA is available to test this call. Germline assignment: CDR1 SGHRS and CDR2 YFSETQ. The CDR3 is 14 residues long.

The gene calls are TRBV1 and TRBJ1-1; TCRdb's D call of TRBD1 is untestable without DNA. TRBV1 is assigned pseudogene status. This CDR3 comprises 12 residues. Here the CDR3 reads CTSSRGRHEAFF.

The genes are TRBV2 and TRBJ1-1; the D call of TRBD1 rests on TCRdb alone, since no DNA is present to check it. Germline lookup yields CDR1 SNHLY and CDR2 FYNNEI. The CDR3 has 14 residues. The CDR3 sequence is CASSPGSERTEAFF.

CDR3 sequence: CATSPDSLVISEAFF. The V and J genes are TRBV15 and TRBJ1-1; TCRdb reports TRBD1, a call that lacks DNA to check it against. The V gene's germline CDR1 is LNHNV and CDR2 YYDKDF (reference sequence). CDR3 length: 15 residues.

The chain has TRBV18 and TRBJ2-5; TCRdb selects TRBD1, and the lack of DNA leaves this call unchecked. The germline V gene encodes CDR1 KGHSH and CDR2 LQKENI. CDR3 size: 16 residues. The CDR3 loop is CASSPGQGVSGETQYF.

The chain couples TRBV6-5 to TRBJ1-6. CDR3 length equals 13 residues. Germline CDR1 reads MNHEY; CDR2 reads SVGAGI. The CDR3 loop is CASSYSHMEALHF.

This chain joins TRBV2 and TRBJ2-1; lacking DNA, the TRBD2 call made by TCRdb goes unchecked. This CDR3 is 14 amino acids long. CDR1 and CDR2 (germline): SNHLY, FYNNEI. The CDR3 loop is CASSERLYGNEQFF.

The V gene is TRBV28, the J gene TRBJ1-1. Germline V gene lookup returns CDR1 MDHEN and CDR2 SYDVKM. CDR3 length equals 14 residues. Here the CDR3 reads CASSLSRPYTEAFF.

This chain joins TRBV6-1 and TRBJ1-6; the TCRdb call, TRBD1, lacks DNA for checking. The germline CDR1 and CDR2 sequences are MNHNS and SASEGT. The CDR3 covers 15 residues. The CDR3 spells CASSLTGQGGSPLHF.

The chain joins TRBV7-8 to TRBJ2-5; no DNA is available, so the TRBD1 call from TCRdb remains unchecked. Germline CDR1 SGHVS, CDR2 FQNEAQ. The CDR3 is made up of 17 amino acids. This chain's CDR3 is CASSLAPSGVLAETQYF.

The chain is built from TRBV7-2 and TRBJ2-3; the TCRdb call, TRBD2, lacks DNA for checking. The CDR3 length is 15 residues. Germline V CDR1 and CDR2: SGHTA, FQGNSA. The CDR3 region is CASSGLAGGADTQYF.

The chain carries TRBV18 and TRBJ1-4; absent DNA, TCRdb's TRBD1 call cannot be checked. This CDR3 region has 15 residues. The germline CDR1 and CDR2 sequences are KGHSH and LQKENI. Here the CDR3 reads CASSQNRGGNEKLFF. Full variable domain (missing parts from reference TRBV18 and TRBJ1-4): NAGVMQNPRHLVRRRGQEARLRCSPMKGHSHVYWYRQLPEEGLKFMVYLQKENIIDESGMPKERFSAEFPKEGPSILRIQQVVRGDSAAYFCASSQNRGGNEKLFFGSGTQLSVL.

The chain has TRBV20-1 and TRBJ2-1; lacking DNA, the TRBD2 call made by TCRdb goes unchecked. Germline V gene sequence: CDR1 DFQATT, CDR2 SNEGSKA (reference sequence). The CDR3 runs 15 residues. CDR3 region: CSARSPSGPYNEQFF.

This rearrangement joins TRBV2 to TRBJ2-1. The CDR3 spans 16 residues. Germline CDR1 is SNHLY and CDR2 is FYNNEI. CDR3 region: CASRVKRQSSYNEQFF.

This rearrangement joins TRBV2 to TRBJ2-5; with no DNA, the TCRdb D assignment of TRBD1 cannot be verified. The CDR3 extends over 13 amino acids. The germline CDR1 and CDR2 sequences are SNHLY and FYNNEI. The CDR3 spells CASDRERLKTQYF.

The chain uses TRBV5-1 and TRBJ1-4; without DNA, the TCRdb call of TRBD1 cannot be checked. In germline, CDR1 is SGHRS, CDR2 YFSETQ. This CDR3 is built from 15 residues. CDR3 region: CASSRKGASNEKLFF.

CDR3 amino acids: CASSLGTTAYEQYF. This chain connects TRBV11-2 to TRBJ2-7; TCRdb returns TRBD2, unconfirmable since there is no DNA. Germline assignment: CDR1 SGHAT and CDR2 FQNNGV. The CDR3 is made up of 14 amino acids.

The gene calls are TRBV11-2 and TRBJ2-7; TCRdb picks TRBD1, but there is no DNA to check that call. Germline-derived CDR1 and CDR2 are SGHAT and FQNNGV. CDR3 length: 15 residues. CDR3 in amino acids: CASSPSTGFSYEQYF.

This rearrangement joins TRBV19 to TRBJ2-4. CDR3 length equals 12 residues. Germline CDR1 is LNHDA and CDR2 is SQIVND (reference sequence). CDR3 protein: CASSATMDIQYF.

The rearrangement links TRBV5-1 to TRBJ1-2. This CDR3 comprises 15 residues. Germline CDR1 reads SGHRS; CDR2 reads YFSETQ. This CDR3 is CASSLRGMRSYGYTF.

The CDR3 is CASRFQGKTPLHF. The rearrangement links TRBV2 to TRBJ1-6; lacking DNA, the TRBD1 call made by TCRdb goes unchecked. CDR1 and CDR2 (germline): SNHLY, FYNNEI. This CDR3 spans 13 amino acids. The whole variable domain, filled in from reference TRBV2 and TRBJ1-6, reads EPEVTQTPSHQVTQMGQEVILRCVPISNHLYFYWYRQILGQKVEFLVSFYNNEISEKSEIFDDQFSVERPDGSNFTLKIRSTKLEDSAMYFCASRFQGKTPLHFGNGTRLTVT.

This chain links TRBV3-1 with TRBJ2-3; the TRBD1 assignment by TCRdb is unverifiable without DNA. Germline CDR1 is LGHDT and CDR2 is YNNKEL (reference sequence). The CDR3 is 15 amino acids. The CDR3 spells CASSQGGSRGNTQYF.

The chain is built from TRBV29-1 and TRBJ2-3; TCRdb calls TRBD1, which cannot be checked without DNA. The CDR3 loop spans 12 amino acids. The germline V gene encodes CDR1 SQVTM and CDR2 ANQGSEA. CDR3 sequence: CSAGGVADTQYF.

J is TRBJ2-7 and V is TRBV6-1; as DNA is missing, the TRBD1 call by TCRdb cannot be tested. The CDR3 length is 15 residues. Looked up from germline, CDR1 is MNHNS and CDR2 is SASEGT. This CDR3 reads CASRVWPGQAYEQYF.

J is TRBJ2-1 and V is TRBV20-1; the D call from TCRdb, TRBD1, cannot be confirmed without DNA. The CDR3 extends over 11 amino acids. The germline V gene has CDR1 DFQATT and CDR2 SNEGSKA (reference sequence). CDR3 protein: CSPRQGPEQFF.